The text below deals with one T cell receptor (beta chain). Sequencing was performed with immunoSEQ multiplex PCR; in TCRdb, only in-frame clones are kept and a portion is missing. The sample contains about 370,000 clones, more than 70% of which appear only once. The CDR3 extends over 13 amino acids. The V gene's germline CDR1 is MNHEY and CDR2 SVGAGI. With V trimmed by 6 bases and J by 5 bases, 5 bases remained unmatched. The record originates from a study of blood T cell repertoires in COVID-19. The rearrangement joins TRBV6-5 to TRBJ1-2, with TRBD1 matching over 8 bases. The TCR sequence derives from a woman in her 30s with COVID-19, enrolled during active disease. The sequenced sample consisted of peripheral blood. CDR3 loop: CASSPGGEYGYTF. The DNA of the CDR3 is TGTGCCAGCAGCCCAGGGGGCGAGTATGGCTACACCTTC.